This record covers a single T cell receptor beta chain. Study processing details: Researchers report that nucleated cell counts were estimated from reference gene primer amplification. Produced via immunoSEQ multiplex PCR; TCRdb's table is partial and in-frame only. V and J calls and clone size are given by that table; D and trimming were obtained from the DNA. The sample lists approximately 300,000 clones, about nine tenths seen once, with roughly 7% in the top ten. The sample comes from a study of blood T cell repertoires in COVID-19. The sample taken for sequencing was peripheral blood. The clonotype was recovered from a woman aged 30 to 39 with COVID-19, enrolled during active disease.

CDR3 DNA sequence: TGTGCCAGCAGGGGCCAGGGGGCGCCCCACACCGGGGAGCTGTTTTTT. Protein product: CASRGQGAPHTGELFF. The chain joins TRBV9 to TRBJ2-2, with 8 nucleotides matching TRBD1. With V trimmed by 5 bases and J by 3 bases, 9 bases remained unmatched. The CDR3 has 16 amino acids. Looked up from germline, CDR1 is SGDLS and CDR2 is YYNGEE.